Listed below are T cell receptor beta chains from one sample, sequenced in a study of shared clonotypes between healthy human individuals. Profiled with immunoSEQ multiplex PCR; TCRdb holds only in-frame clones, not every one. The table lists hundreds of thousands of clones, around 79% of them singletons. Sample: memory CD4+ T cells sorted from blood. These receptor sequences come from a man aged 25 to 40 in good health. Each CDR3 is given with its conserved first and last residue.

j_gene | v_gene | CDR3aa
TRBJ1-1 | TRBV6-1 | CASSARTQLDLRGSEAFF
TRBJ1-1 | TRBV11-2 | CASSLTGPTEAFF
TRBJ2-1 | TRBV6-1 | CASSSPGLAVNEQFF
TRBJ1-2 | TRBV4-3 | CASSQEPETYGYTF
TRBJ2-5 | TRBV6-1 | CASRSWTGLGETQYF
TRBJ1-4 | TRBV14 | CASSTTPAIRTNEKLFF
TRBJ1-1 | TRBV11-2 | CASSLDRRMNTEAFF
TRBJ2-7 | TRBV7-2 | CASSSGQGLYGQYF
TRBJ2-3 | TRBV7-9 | CASSLQSRHTQYF
TRBJ2-1 | TRBV5-6 | CASRPGTSGTHSNEQFF
TRBJ2-1 | TRBV5-8 | CASSPSPGTGGDNEQFF
TRBJ2-7 | TRBV25-1 | CATATVGPSEQYF
TRBJ1-1 | TRBV2 | CASSDRVPSTEAFF
TRBJ2-1 | TRBV5-6 | CASSLDRAGGRYNEQFF
TRBJ1-1 | TRBV2 | CASSEARDGIGFF
TRBJ2-3 | TRBV4-3 | CASSQVGGGSTDTQYF
TRBJ2-7 | TRBV21-1 | CASSKAPMRRWYEQYF
TRBJ1-1 | TRBV5-1 | CASSFLGFTEAFF
TRBJ1-1 | TRBV2 | CASSAQGPSTEAFF
TRBJ1-5 | TRBV2 | CASSEVRGSHQPQHF
TRBJ2-3 | TRBV12-5 | CASGLATGTITDTQYF
TRBJ1-1 | TRBV2 | CASSGGQNLNTEAFF
TRBJ2-2 | TRBV5-1 | CASSPTVGQANTGELFF
TRBJ2-1 | TRBV5-1 | CASSSDFYNEQFF
TRBJ2-5 | TRBV6-1 | CASSDEEGWGKETQYF
TRBJ1-5 | TRBV7-6 | CASSPRRGGTYSNQPQHF
TRBJ2-3 | TRBV7-9 | CASSLWGGAADTQYF
TRBJ1-1 | TRBV29-1 | CSVVGQGYNTEAFF
TRBJ2-7 | TRBV2 | CASAGTSQLRSYF
TRBJ2-5 | TRBV7-2 | CASSFQTGQETQYF
TRBJ2-6 | TRBV19 | CASSILGSPGAGANVLTF
TRBJ2-3 | TRBV5-1 | CASSVGTSADTQYF
TRBJ2-1 | TRBV7-3 | CASSTQEGDEQFF
TRBJ2-3 | TRBV7-6 | CASGRGGASDTQYF
TRBJ2-7 | TRBV10-3 | CAISDNHRAYEQYF
TRBJ2-3 | TRBV5-1 | CASKGRGLSASTDTQYF
TRBJ2-3 | TRBV9 | CASSAGAGDTQYF